This is a list of T cell receptor beta chains from one sample in a study of T cells in Graves' hyperthyroidism and ophthalmopathy. TCRdb reprocessed the multiplex PCR reads with MiXCR, giving one entry per CDR3 protein. The data contain approximately 700,000 distinct CDR3 sequences, about 45% of them seen just once; the ten biggest clones take up roughly 7.2%. What was sequenced was peripheral blood or thyroid tissue (not recorded which). The receptors were sampled from an adult man with Graves' disease, either hyperthyroidism or ophthalmopathy (not recorded which). The CDR3 runs from the conserved cysteine through the conserved F or W. A D gene is named only where the DNA matches it firmly. Clone size is stated in some rows and not others, as once, few, many or a class when expanded.

clone_size	v_call	j_call	d_call	cdr3_nt	cdr3_aa
few	TRBV20-1	TRBJ1-5	TRBD1	TGCAGTGCTCGGAGGGGGCAATTTAGCAATCAGCCCCAGCATTTT	CSARRGQFSNQPQHF
.	TRBV5-1	TRBJ1-4	.	TGCGCCAGCAGCTTCGGGGGACATGGTAATGAAAAACTGTTTTTT	CASSFGGHGNEKLFF
.	TRBV9	TRBJ1-6	TRBD1	TGTGCCAGCAGCGACCAGGGACAGGGTTCTTCACCCCTCCACTTT	CASSDQGQGSSPLHF
.	TRBV2	TRBJ1-4	.	TGTGCCAGCAGGACAGCCACAGGAGATGAAAAACTGTTTTTT	CASRTATGDEKLFF
.	TRBV29-1	TRBJ1-2	.	TGCAGCGTTGAAGATTCGCCCGGGACCTATGGCTACACCTTC	CSVEDSPGTYGYTF
many	TRBV7-9	TRBJ1-5	.	TGTGCCAGCAGCTTTTTTAGCAATCAGCCCCAGCATTTT	CASSFFSNQPQHF
few	TRBV20-1	TRBJ2-2	TRBD1	TGCAGTGTACCGGACAGGGACACCGGGGAGCTGTTTTTT	CSVPDRDTGELFF
.	TRBV7-9	TRBJ1-3	TRBD1	TGCGCCAGCAGCGCAATACCGACAGGGGAATCTGGAAACACCATATATTTT	CASSAIPTGESGNTIYF
few	TRBV10-2	TRBJ1-5	.	TGCGCCAGCAGGGGGGCAGGGATGGGCAATCAGCCCCAGCATTTT	CASRGAGMGNQPQHF
many	TRBV7-3	TRBJ1-2	TRBD1	TGTGCCAGCAGCCAGGGGGCATCCTATGGCTACACCTTC	CASSQGASYGYTF
.	TRBV29-1	TRBJ1-2	.	TGCAGCGTTGAAGTGCTCCCAGGGAACTATGGCTACACCTTC	CSVEVLPGNYGYTF
.	TRBV12-3/TRBV12-4	TRBJ1-5	.	TGTGCCAGCACCCTCGGACTGCATAGCAATCAGCCCCAGCATTTT	CASTLGLHSNQPQHF
few	TRBV19	TRBJ1-5	.	TGTGCCAGTAGCGATTATGACAGCAATCAGCCCCAGCATTTT	CASSDYDSNQPQHF
few	TRBV12-3/TRBV12-4	TRBJ2-7	TRBD2	TGTGCCAGCAGGCGGACTAGCGGGAGGGGGTACGAGCAGTACTTC	CASRRTSGRGYEQYF
.	TRBV2	TRBJ2-5	TRBD1	TGTGCCAGCAGGTTCCCGGGACAGGGAACAGAGACCCAGTACTTC	CASRFPGQGTETQYF
many	TRBV29-1	TRBJ2-7	.	TGCAGCGTTGTGGTTCGGGGACGACCTTACGAGCAGTACTTC	CSVVVRGRPYEQYF
.	TRBV10-3	TRBJ1-6	TRBD1	TGTGCCATCAGTGAGAGACAGGGGAATTCACCCCTCCACTTT	CAISERQGNSPLHF
many	TRBV14	TRBJ1-6	.	TGTGCCAGCAGCCAAGATCAGGGTCGAGACCTCCACTTT	CASSQDQGRDLHF
.	TRBV24-1	TRBJ2-2	TRBD2	TGTGCCACCAGTGATTCCCTATCGGGGAGGGTTTCGACCGGGGAGCTGTTTTTT	CATSDSLSGRVSTGELFF
.	TRBV7-2	TRBJ1-4	TRBD1	TGTGCCAGCAGCTTAGCCTCAGACAGGGTTACTAATGAAAAACTGTTTTTT	CASSLASDRVTNEKLFF
once	TRBV24-1	TRBJ1-3	.	TGTGCCACCAGTGACCCTGGGACAGGAAACACCATATATTTT	CATSDPGTGNTIYF
.	TRBV20-1	TRBJ1-4	.	TGCAGTGCTAGAGAGACCGGGACTCGAGATGAAAAACTGTTTTTT	CSARETGTRDEKLFF
.	TRBV7-8	TRBJ2-5	.	TGTGCCAGCAGTCCCCCGGCAGGCCTCCAAGAGACCCAGTACTTC	CASSPPAGLQETQYF
.	TRBV7-9	TRBJ2-7	.	TGTGCCAGCAGTTACGTGTCGGCGACAGGCGGGCAGTACTTC	CASSYVSATGGQYF
.	TRBV7-3	TRBJ1-2	TRBD1	TGTGCCAGCAGTTTTACCCGACAGGGGTCCTATGGCTACACCTTC	CASSFTRQGSYGYTF